The clone carrying this T cell receptor (beta chain) has only one observation. The antigen is not known. PCR employed 60 Vbeta and 13 Jbeta primers. The protocol was immunoSEQ multiplex PCR, while the TCRdb copy is restricted to in-frame clones and leaves out a portion. The repertoire consists of around 140,000 clones, with 70% to 85% occurring once and the leading ten covering around 2.5%. The trim removed 3 bases at V and 4 bases at J, leaving 6 bases unmatched. The CDR3 totals 14 residues. Germline V gene lookup returns CDR1 KGHSH and CDR2 LQKENI. This entry belongs to a study of cytomegalovirus exposure and HLA in healthy donors. Looking at the study overall: Researchers previously reported finding 117 million unique TCR beta sequences from roughly 180 million T cells.

Study-wide findings and caveats: It was likely that a cluster of highly shared sequence variants was a sequencing artifact. Reported findings show TCR beta sequences accurately forecast HLA-A and HLA-B alleles in most subjects.

The origin of this receptor is a male donor in good health and CMV-seronegative. This sequence joins TRBV18 and TRBJ2-7, with 7 bases fitting TRBD1. Sequenced sample: PBMCs. As DNA, the CDR3 is TGTGCCAGCTCACCCTGGGACAGAGATTACGAGCAGTACTTC. Protein product: CASSPWDRDYEQYF.